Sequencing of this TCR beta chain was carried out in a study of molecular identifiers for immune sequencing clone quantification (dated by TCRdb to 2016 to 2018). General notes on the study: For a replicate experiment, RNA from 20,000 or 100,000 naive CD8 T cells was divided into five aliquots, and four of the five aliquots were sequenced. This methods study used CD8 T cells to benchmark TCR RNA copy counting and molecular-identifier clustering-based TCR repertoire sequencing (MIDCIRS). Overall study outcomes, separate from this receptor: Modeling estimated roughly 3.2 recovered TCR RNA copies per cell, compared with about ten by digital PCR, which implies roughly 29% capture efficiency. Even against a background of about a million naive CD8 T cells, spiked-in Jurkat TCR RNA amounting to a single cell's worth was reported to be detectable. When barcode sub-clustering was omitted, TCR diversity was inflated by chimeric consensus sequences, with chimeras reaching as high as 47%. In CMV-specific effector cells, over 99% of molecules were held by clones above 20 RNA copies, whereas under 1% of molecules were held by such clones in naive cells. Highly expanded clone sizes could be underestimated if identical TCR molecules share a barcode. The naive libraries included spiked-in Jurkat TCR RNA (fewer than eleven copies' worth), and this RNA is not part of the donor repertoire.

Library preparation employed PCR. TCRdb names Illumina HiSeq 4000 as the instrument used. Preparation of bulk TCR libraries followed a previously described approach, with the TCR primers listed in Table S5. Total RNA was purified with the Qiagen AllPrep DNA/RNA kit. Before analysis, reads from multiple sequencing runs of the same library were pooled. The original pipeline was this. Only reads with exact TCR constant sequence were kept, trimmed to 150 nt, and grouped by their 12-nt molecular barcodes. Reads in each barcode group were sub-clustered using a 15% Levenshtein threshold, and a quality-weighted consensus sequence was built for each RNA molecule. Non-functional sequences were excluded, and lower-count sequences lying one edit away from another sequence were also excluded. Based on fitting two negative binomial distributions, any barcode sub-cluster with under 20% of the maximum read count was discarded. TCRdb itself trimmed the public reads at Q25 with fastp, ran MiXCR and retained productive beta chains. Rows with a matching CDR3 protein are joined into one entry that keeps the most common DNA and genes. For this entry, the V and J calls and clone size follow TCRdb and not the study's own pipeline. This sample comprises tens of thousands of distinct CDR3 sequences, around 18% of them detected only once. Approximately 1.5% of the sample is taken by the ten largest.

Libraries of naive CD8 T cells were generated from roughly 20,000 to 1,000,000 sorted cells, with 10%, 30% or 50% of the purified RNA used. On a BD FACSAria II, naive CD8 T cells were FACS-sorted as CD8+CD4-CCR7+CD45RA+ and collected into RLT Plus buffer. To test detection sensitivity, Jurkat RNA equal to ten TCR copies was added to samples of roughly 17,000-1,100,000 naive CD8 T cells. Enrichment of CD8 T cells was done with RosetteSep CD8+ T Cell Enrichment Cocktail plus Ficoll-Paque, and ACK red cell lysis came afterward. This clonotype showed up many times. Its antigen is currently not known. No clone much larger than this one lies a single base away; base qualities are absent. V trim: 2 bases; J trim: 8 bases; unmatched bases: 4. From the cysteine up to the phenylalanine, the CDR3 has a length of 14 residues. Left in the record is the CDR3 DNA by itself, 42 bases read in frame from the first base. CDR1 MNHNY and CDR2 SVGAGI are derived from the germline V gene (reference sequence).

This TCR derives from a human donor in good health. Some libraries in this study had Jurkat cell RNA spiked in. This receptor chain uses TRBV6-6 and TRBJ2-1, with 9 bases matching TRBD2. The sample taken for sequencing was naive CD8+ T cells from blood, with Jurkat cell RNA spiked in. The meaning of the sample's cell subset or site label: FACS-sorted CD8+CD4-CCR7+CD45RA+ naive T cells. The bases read TGTGCCAGCAGTTACGCGGGAGGGTTGTATGAGCAGTTCTTC. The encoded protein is CASSYAGGLYEQFF.